Below are 18 T cell receptor beta chains sequenced from a single sample in a study of CD4 T cells in relation to SARS-CoV-2 and coronaviruses. These receptors have no known antigen. The method was immunoSEQ multiplex PCR; TCRdb's version includes in-frame clones alone and lacks a portion of them. The sample lists tens of thousands of clones; over 75% were seen once. Sequenced sample: naive CD4+ T cells from PBMCs, cultured in vitro. Documented subset: naive CD4+ T cells isolated by negative enrichment. These TCRs come from an adult with COVID-19.

The chain carries TRBV2 and TRBJ2-5, with D perhaps being TRBD1 or TRBD2 (5 bases each). Germline loops: CDR1 SNHLY, CDR2 FYNNEI. The CDR3 runs 13 residues. With 7 bases removed from V and 1 base from J, the gap between germline ends came to 10 bases. The CDR3 DNA sequence: TGTGCCAGCACCCGGGACCTCCAAGAGACCCAGTACTTC. This translates into CASTRDLQETQYF.

The rearrangement links TRBV14 to TRBJ1-4, with D unclear. This CDR3 comprises 14 residues. Germline V gene data show CDR1 as SGHDN and CDR2 as FVKESK. V dropped 0 bases and J dropped 7 bases, with 9 bases sitting between them. CDR3 region: CASSQDPGSEKLFF. CDR3 nucleotides: TGTGCCAGCAGCCAAGATCCCGGTAGTGAAAAACTGTTTTTT.

The count of this clone is one. This chain uses TRBV9 with TRBJ2-1, with TRBD1 matching over 7 bases. The ends lost 4 bases at V and 15 bases at J; junction bases unmatched: 16. CDR3 length: 14 residues. The germline V gene encodes CDR1 SGDLS and CDR2 YYNGEE. Written as DNA, the CDR3 is TGTGCCAGCAGCCCCCCTTCCGGACAGGCGGCTCCGTTCTTC. Translation gives CASSPPSGQAAPFF.

The chain recombines TRBV18 with TRBJ2-1; no definite D call. Germline CDR1 KGHSH, CDR2 LQKENI. This CDR3 comprises 15 residues. V was pared by 6 bases and J by 4 bases, with 16 bases between. As DNA, the CDR3 is TGTGCCAGCTCCCCCCCCGGGCTCCCATACAATGAGCAGTTCTTC. Translation: CASSPPGLPYNEQFF. Drawing the rest from reference TRBV18 and TRBJ2-1, the complete variable domain is NAGVMQNPRHLVRRRGQEARLRCSPMKGHSHVYWYRQLPEEGLKFMVYLQKENIIDESGMPKERFSAEFPKEGPSILRIQQVVRGDSAAYFCASSPPGLPYNEQFFGPGTRLTVL.

V gene TRBV6-1 combines with J gene TRBJ1-4, with TRBD1 matching over 7 bases. Germline V gene lookup returns CDR1 MNHNS and CDR2 SASEGT. V lost 4 bases and J lost 0; bases outside the gene matches: 8. This CDR3 has 17 amino acids. The CDR3 spells CASSVTGLISTNEKLFF. CDR3 nucleotide sequence: TGTGCCAGCAGTGTGACAGGGCTTATCTCAACTAATGAAAAACTGTTTTTT.

The chain joins TRBV30 to TRBJ2-2; no clear D gene. The germline V gene encodes CDR1 GTSNPN and CDR2 SVGIG (reference sequence). V was clipped by 5 bases and J by 4 bases, with 11 bases between them. The CDR3 totals 13 residues. CDR3 protein: CAWALAPTGELFF. CDR3 DNA sequence: TGTGCCTGGGCCCTCGCCCCCACCGGGGAGCTGTTTTTT.

The chain joins TRBV5-4 to TRBJ2-2; the match to TRBD1 covers 9 bases. The CDR3 extends over 16 amino acids. CDR1 is SGHNT, CDR2 YYREEE, per germline (reference sequence). V was clipped by 4 bases and J by 4 bases; unmatched bases: 8. Here the CDR3 reads CASSRRDRVVTGELFF. The CDR3 coding sequence is TGTGCCAGCAGCCGCCGGGACAGGGTGGTCACCGGGGAGCTGTTTTTT.

V gene TRBV5-1 combines with J gene TRBJ2-2, with 9 nucleotides matching TRBD2. This CDR3 spans 16 amino acids. The trim removed 7 bases at V and 4 bases at J, leaving 11 bases unmatched. Germline V gene lookup returns CDR1 SGHRS and CDR2 YFSETQ. The CDR3 sequence is CASGLIAGATTGELFF. As DNA, the CDR3 is TGCGCCAGCGGTCTGATAGCGGGAGCTACCACCGGGGAGCTGTTTTTT. Based on the CDR3 plus reference TRBV5-1 and TRBJ2-2, the full variable domain is KAGVTQTPRYLIKTRGQQVTLSCSPISGHRSVSWYQQTPGQGLQFLFEYFSETQRNKGNFPGRFSGRQFSNSRSEMNVSTLELGDSALYLCASGLIAGATTGELFFGEGSRLTVL.

This rearrangement joins TRBV7-3 to TRBJ2-1, with TRBD1 as a possible D gene (7 bases). CDR3 length: 11 residues. V gave up 6 bases and J gave up 15 bases, with 15 bases separating them. Germline CDR1 reads SGHTA; CDR2 reads FQGTGA. CDR3 residues: CASRDSGQAFF. In DNA form, the CDR3 reads TGTGCCAGCAGAGATAGCGGACAGGCGTTCTTC.

The genes are TRBV27 and TRBJ1-2; a possible D gene is TRBD1 (6 bases). CDR3 size: 14 residues. Germline V gene sequence: CDR1 MNHEY, CDR2 SMNVEV (reference sequence). Trimming stripped 9 bases from V and 3 bases from J, with 17 bases between. DNA for the CDR3: TGTGCCAGTGCCTCCAGGGGTAAAGACTATGGCTACACCTTC. It yields the protein CASASRGKDYGYTF.

The table lists this clone with a few counts. The V call is TRBV9, the J call TRBJ2-1, with D maybe TRBD2 (5 bases). Trimming took off 4 bases at V and 5 bases at J, with 16 bases between the two ends. The germline V gene has CDR1 SGDLS and CDR2 YYNGEE. This CDR3 is built from 15 residues. The CDR3 DNA is TGTGCCAGCAGCAAAGGGAGAGCGGCTAACAATGAGCAGTTCTTC. As protein: CASSKGRAANNEQFF.

The chain combines TRBV28 with TRBJ2-5; the match to TRBD1 covers 8 bases. Trimming took 6 bases from V and 5 from J; bases not matched to a gene: 8. Per germline, CDR1 MDHEN and CDR2 SYDVKM. This CDR3 contains 14 residues. CDR3 nucleotide sequence: TGTGCCAGCAGCGAACCCAGGGGGCAGGAGACCCAGTACTTC. Its protein is CASSEPRGQETQYF.

V usage is TRBV10-3 and J usage is TRBJ2-5, with D hard to call. Germline CDR1 and CDR2: ENHRY and SYGVKD. V shed 3 bases and J shed 2 bases, with 7 bases lying between them. The length of the CDR3 is 13 residues. The CDR3 region is CAISDELQETQYF. The CDR3 nucleotides read TGTGCCATCAGTGACGAGCTTCAAGAGACCCAGTACTTC.

Written as DNA, the CDR3 is TGTGCCAGCAGTTTGTCTCGTGCTAGCGGGAGTGATAGGAAGACCCAGTACTTC. It encodes CASSLSRASGSDRKTQYF. V and J are TRBV28 and TRBJ2-5, with 10 bases matching TRBD2. With V trimmed by 3 bases and J by 6 bases, 16 bases remained unmatched. Germline CDR1 MDHEN, CDR2 SYDVKM. The CDR3 covers 18 residues.

V gene TRBV14 combines with J gene TRBJ1-1; 9 nucleotides align to TRBD1. V lost 1 base, J lost 5 bases, and 5 bases stayed unmatched. This CDR3 is 15 amino acids long. Germline CDR1 is SGHDN and CDR2 is FVKESK. CDR3 sequence: CASSQGQGVRTEAFF. Here the CDR3 DNA reads TGTGCCAGCAGCCAAGGACAGGGGGTACGGACTGAAGCTTTCTTT.

V usage is TRBV7-6 and J usage is TRBJ2-6; TRBD1 aligns across 7 bases. Germline V gene sequence: CDR1 SGHVS, CDR2 FNYEAQ. This CDR3 comprises 16 residues. V shed 4 bases and J 2 bases; nucleotides not matched to a gene: 5. The CDR3 nucleotides read TGTGCCAGCAGCTCTGACAGGGCCACTGGGGCCAACGTCCTGACTTTC. This codes for CASSSDRATGANVLTF.

The sample holds a few counts of this clone. The chain has TRBV7-9 and TRBJ2-3; 7 bases agree with TRBD2. The V gene end was trimmed by 3 bases and the J gene end by 4 bases; junction bases not matched to a gene: 4. Germline-derived CDR1 and CDR2 are SEHNR and FQNEAQ (reference sequence). This CDR3 is 14 amino acids long. CDR3 loop: CASSFGGGSDTQYF. CDR3 DNA sequence: TGTGCCAGCAGCTTTGGGGGAGGGTCAGATACGCAGTATTTT.

This rearrangement joins TRBV4-1 to TRBJ2-3; 8 nucleotides align to TRBD2. This CDR3 spans 14 amino acids. The ends lost 4 bases at V and 3 bases at J; junction bases unmatched: 3. Germline-derived CDR1 and CDR2 are MGHRA and YSYEKL. In DNA form, the CDR3 reads TGCGCCAGCAGCCCGGGACTAGTAACAGATACGCAGTATTTT. Translating gives CASSPGLVTDTQYF.